This T cell receptor beta chain was sequenced in a study of T cell clonotyping in hematopoietic cell transplantation. Time point: recipient sample about 28 days before transplant, after cytoreduction. The germline gives CDR1 KGHSH, CDR2 LQKENI. V lost 3 bases, J lost 1 base, and 9 bases lay in between. CDR3 size: 15 residues. TCRdb's copy holds only in-frame clones and misses some; the assay was immunoSEQ multiplex PCR. The sample shows tens of thousands of clones, 90% of them seen only once. This rearrangement joins TRBV18 to TRBJ2-2, with TRBD1 as a possible D gene (6 bases). Sequenced material: peripheral blood mononuclear cells, taken before stem cell transplant. This clonotype was sampled from a young man with biphenotypic leukemia. Some clones in this sample may be carry-over from other donors' samples. The CDR3 is CASSPQTGNTGELFF. In DNA form, the CDR3 reads TGTGCCAGCTCACCCCAGACAGGGAACACCGGGGAGCTGTTTTTT.